The clone carrying this TCR beta chain was recorded a few times. No antigen is known for it. TCRdb independently ran MiXCR on the 5' RACE reads; one entry per CDR3 protein. The sample shows around 310,000 distinct CDR3 sequences, approximately 4.3% of them seen only once. The data belong to a study of T cells after yellow fever vaccination. The study, taken as a whole, reports: A limited proportion of clonotypes was detected within both the CD4 and CD8 compartments.

The V end lost 2 bases, the J end lost 5 bases, and 13 bases lay between the germline ends. CDR3 length equals 14 residues. Germline lookup yields CDR1 SGHDT and CDR2 YYEEEE. The chain carries TRBV5-6 and TRBJ1-1, with D tentatively TRBD1 (6 bases). This sequence originates from a man aged 18 to 30 who received the YFV17D yellow fever vaccine. Material: PBMCs, obtained 15 days after the yellow fever booster vaccination. CDR3 amino acids: CASSFLGAGTEAFF. CDR3 nucleotides: TGTGCCAGCAGCTTCTTGGGGGCGGGTACTGAAGCTTTCTTT.